Detailed here is one T cell receptor (beta chain). Its target is not known. A single base separates this from a much larger clone, so it may be a read error. The germline CDR1 and CDR2 sequences are SGDLS and YYNGEE. CDR3 length: 12 amino acids. Deletions cut 2 bases from V and 6 bases from J, with 5 bases between. The data stem from a study of CD8 T cells in ankylosing spondylitis. Overall study findings and caveats: Significant enrichment of disease-linked clones was reported in matched ankylosing spondylitis synovial fluid. Previous work reported some of these motif variants in the synovial fluid and blood of reactive arthritis. It appeared that ankylosing spondylitis blood was characterized by a TCR beta motif of roughly 8 highly homologous variants.

Scientists made TCR beta libraries using quantitative 5'-RACE with molecular barcodes. Each CDR3 protein gets one entry after TCRdb re-called the 5' RACE reads with MiXCR. The sample has 200,000 to 250,000 distinct CDR3 sequences; more than 25% are singletons. This TCR derives from a male donor with ankylosing spondylitis or in good health (not recorded which). The sequencing sample was made of blood, either unsorted or a sorted T cell fraction (not recorded which). This rearrangement joins TRBV9 to TRBJ2-2; no clear D. The CDR3 spells CASSVPPGELFF. DNA for the CDR3: TGTGCCAGCAGCGTTCCACCCGGGGAGCTGTTTTTT. Drawing the rest from reference TRBV9 and TRBJ2-2, the complete variable domain is DSGVTQTPKHLITATGQRVTLRCSPRSGDLSVYWYQQSLDQGLQFLIQYYNGEERAKGNILERFSAQQFPDLHSELNLSSLELGDSALYFCASSVPPGELFFGEGSRLTVL.